This T cell receptor beta chain was identified during a study of T cells expressing NK-cell markers. Overall study: One of the eight sequenced donors was seronegative, whereas the other seven were HCMV-seropositive. General observations from the study: Of the CD8+ T cell pool in 6 or 7 donors, roughly 1.0-8% was accounted for by dominant NKG2C+ clonotypes. The CD3+CD56-NKG2C+ fraction was also led by these clonotypes in a handful of donors.

As for this clonotype: The antigen remains undetermined.

cDNA encoding TCR beta was synthesized via 5'RACE template switching incorporating UMIs. No DNA is given; TCRdb re-called the 5' RACE reads and lists each CDR3 protein once. This sample contains 350,000 to 450,000 distinct CDR3 sequences. The sample consisted of blood T cells: a sorted CD56 or NKG2C T cell subset, CD4+ or CD8+ T cells, or bulk PBMC T cells (not recorded which). The source of this sequence is a man between 18 and 69 years old in good health.

CDR3 loop: CASSPANRESYEQYF. The gene calls are TRBV18 and TRBJ2-7; TCRdb's D call of TRBD1 is untestable without DNA. Germline-derived CDR1 and CDR2 are KGHSH and LQKENI. The CDR3 has 15 amino acids.